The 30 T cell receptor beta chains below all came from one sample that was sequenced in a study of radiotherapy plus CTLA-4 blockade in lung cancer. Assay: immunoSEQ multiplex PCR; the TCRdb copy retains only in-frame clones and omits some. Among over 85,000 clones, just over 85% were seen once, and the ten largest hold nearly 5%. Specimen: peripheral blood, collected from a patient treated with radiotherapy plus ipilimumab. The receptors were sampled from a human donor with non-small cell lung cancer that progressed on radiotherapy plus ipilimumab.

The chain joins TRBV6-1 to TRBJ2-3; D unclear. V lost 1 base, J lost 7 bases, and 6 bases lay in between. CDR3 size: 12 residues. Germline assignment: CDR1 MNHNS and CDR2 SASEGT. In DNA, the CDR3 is TGTGCCAGCAGTGAAGTCGGTTATACGCAGTATTTT. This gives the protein CASSEVGYTQYF.

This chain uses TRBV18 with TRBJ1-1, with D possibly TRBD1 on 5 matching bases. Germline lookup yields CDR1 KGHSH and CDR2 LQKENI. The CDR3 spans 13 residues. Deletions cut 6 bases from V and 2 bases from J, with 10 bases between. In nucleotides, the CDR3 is TGTGCCAGCTCCAGGGACCTCAACACTGAAGCTTTCTTT. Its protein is CASSRDLNTEAFF.

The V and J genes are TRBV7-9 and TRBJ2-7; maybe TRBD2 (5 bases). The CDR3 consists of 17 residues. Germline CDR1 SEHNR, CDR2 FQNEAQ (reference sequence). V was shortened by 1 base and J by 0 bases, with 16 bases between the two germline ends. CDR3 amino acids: CASSLVMAGRSSYEQYF. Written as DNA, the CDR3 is TGTGCCAGCAGCTTAGTTATGGCGGGCCGGAGCTCCTACGAGCAGTACTTC.

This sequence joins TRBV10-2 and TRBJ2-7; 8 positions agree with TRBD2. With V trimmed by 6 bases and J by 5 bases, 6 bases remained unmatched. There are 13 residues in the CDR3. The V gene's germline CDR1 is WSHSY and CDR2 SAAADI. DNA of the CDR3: TGCGCCAGCAGAACCAGCGGGAGCAACGAGCAGTACTTC. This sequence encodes CASRTSGSNEQYF.

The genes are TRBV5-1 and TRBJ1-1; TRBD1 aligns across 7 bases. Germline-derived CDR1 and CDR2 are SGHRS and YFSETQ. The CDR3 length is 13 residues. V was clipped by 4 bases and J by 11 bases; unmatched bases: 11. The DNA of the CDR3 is TGCGCCAGCAGCCACGACAGGGACCTTGAGGCTTTCTTT. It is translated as CASSHDRDLEAFF.

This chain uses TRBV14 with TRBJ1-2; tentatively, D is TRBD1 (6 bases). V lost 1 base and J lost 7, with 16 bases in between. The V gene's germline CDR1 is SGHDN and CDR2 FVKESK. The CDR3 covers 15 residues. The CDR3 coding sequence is TGTGCCAGCAGCCAAGGTCAGGGGCTGGGGAGTGGCTACACCTTC. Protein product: CASSQGQGLGSGYTF.

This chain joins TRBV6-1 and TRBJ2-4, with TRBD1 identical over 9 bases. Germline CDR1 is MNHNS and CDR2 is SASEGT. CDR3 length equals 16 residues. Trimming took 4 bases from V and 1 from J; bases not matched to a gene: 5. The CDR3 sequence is CASSGGQGGAKNIQYF. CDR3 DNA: TGTGCCAGCAGTGGGGGACAGGGCGGTGCCAAAAACATTCAGTACTTC.

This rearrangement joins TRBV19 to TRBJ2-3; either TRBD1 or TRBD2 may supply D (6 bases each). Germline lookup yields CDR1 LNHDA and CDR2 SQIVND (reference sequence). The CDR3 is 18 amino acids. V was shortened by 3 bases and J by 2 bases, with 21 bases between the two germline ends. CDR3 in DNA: TGTGCCAGTAGTATTCGTTTGGGGGGCCCGCATCCCACAGATACGCAGTATTTT. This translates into CASSIRLGGPHPTDTQYF.

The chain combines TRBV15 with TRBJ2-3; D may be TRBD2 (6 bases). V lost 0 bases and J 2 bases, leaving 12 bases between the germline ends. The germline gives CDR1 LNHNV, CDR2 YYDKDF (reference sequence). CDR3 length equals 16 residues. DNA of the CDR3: TGTGCCACCAGCAGAGATATGGCTAGCGTCACAGATACGCAGTATTTT. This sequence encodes CATSRDMASVTDTQYF.

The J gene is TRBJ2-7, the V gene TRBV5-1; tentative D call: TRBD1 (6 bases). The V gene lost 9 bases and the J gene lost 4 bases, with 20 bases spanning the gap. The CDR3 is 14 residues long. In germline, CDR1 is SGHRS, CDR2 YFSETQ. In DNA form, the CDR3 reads TGCGCCACCCCTTTTCCGGGCAGGGGTTACGAGCAGTACTTC. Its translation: CATPFPGRGYEQYF.

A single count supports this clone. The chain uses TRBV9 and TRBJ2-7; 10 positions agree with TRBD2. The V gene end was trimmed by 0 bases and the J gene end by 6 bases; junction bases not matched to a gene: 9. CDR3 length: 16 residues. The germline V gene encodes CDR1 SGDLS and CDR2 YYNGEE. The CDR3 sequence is CASSVGSSSGRSEQYF. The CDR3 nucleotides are TGTGCCAGCAGCGTAGGGAGCTCTAGCGGGAGATCCGAGCAGTACTTC. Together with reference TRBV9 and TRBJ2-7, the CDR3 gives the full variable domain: DSGVTQTPKHLITATGQRVTLRCSPRSGDLSVYWYQQSLDQGLQFLIQYYNGEERAKGNILERFSAQQFPDLHSELNLSSLELGDSALYFCASSVGSSSGRSEQYFGPGTRLTVT.

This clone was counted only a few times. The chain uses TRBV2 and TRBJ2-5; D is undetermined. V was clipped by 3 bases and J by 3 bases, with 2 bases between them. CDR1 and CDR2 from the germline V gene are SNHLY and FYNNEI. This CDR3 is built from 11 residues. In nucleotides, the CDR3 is TGTGCCAGCAGTGAGGAAGAGACCCAGTACTTC. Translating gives CASSEEETQYF.

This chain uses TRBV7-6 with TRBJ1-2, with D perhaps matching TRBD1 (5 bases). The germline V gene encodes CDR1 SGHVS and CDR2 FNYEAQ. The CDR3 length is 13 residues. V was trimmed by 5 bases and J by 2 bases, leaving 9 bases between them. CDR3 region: CASSVGTNYGYTF. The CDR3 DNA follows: TGTGCCAGCAGCGTAGGGACCAACTATGGCTACACCTTC.

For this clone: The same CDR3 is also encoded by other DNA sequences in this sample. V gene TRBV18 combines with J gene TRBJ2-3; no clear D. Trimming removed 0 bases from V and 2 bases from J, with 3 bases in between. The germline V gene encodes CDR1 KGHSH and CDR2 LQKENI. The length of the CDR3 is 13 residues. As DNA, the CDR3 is TGTGCCAGCTCACCACCGGTCACAGATACGCAGTATTTT. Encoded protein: CASSPPVTDTQYF.

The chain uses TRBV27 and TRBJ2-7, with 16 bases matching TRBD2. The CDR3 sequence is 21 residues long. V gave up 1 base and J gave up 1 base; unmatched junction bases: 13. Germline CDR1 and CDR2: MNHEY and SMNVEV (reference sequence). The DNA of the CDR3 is TGTGCCAGCAGTTTATGGGGCCCTCTCCCGGGACTAGCGGGAGGGTCCTACGAGCAGTACTTC. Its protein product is CASSLWGPLPGLAGGSYEQYF.

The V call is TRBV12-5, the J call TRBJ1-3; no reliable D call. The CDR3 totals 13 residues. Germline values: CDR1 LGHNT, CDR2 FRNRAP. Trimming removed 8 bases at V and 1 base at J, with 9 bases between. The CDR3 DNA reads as TGTGCTAGTTCAGCCACGTCTGGAAACACCATATATTTT. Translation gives CASSATSGNTIYF.

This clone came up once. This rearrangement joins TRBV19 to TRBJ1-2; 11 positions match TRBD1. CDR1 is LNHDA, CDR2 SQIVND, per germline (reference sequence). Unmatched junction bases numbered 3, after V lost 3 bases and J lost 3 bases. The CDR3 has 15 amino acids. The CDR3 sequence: CASSISGQGDYGYTF. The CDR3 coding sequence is TGTGCCAGTAGTATTTCGGGACAGGGGGACTATGGCTACACCTTC.

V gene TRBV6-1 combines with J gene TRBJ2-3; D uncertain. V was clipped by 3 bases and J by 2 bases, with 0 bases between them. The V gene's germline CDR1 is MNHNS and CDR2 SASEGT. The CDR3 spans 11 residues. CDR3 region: CASSDTDTQYF. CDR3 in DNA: TGTGCCAGCAGTGACACAGATACGCAGTATTTT.

The CDR3 region has the DNA TGTGCCAGCTCACCAGGGACAGACGGGGGAAACACCATATATTTT. Its protein is CASSPGTDGGNTIYF. The V gene is TRBV18, the J gene TRBJ1-3; 7 positions match TRBD1. After removal of 2 bases from V and 4 bases from J, the junction contained 5 bases not matched to a gene. Germline CDR1 KGHSH, CDR2 LQKENI. The CDR3 runs to 15 residues. The full variable domain, with the rest looked up from reference TRBV18 and TRBJ1-3, is NAGVMQNPRHLVRRRGQEARLRCSPMKGHSHVYWYRQLPEEGLKFMVYLQKENIIDESGMPKERFSAEFPKEGPSILRIQQVVRGDSAAYFCASSPGTDGGNTIYFGEGSWLTVV.

CDR3 loop: CASSLPTGGRHTGELFF. Here the CDR3 DNA reads TGTGCCAGCAGCTTACCCACAGGGGGCCGTCACACCGGGGAGCTGTTTTTT. This chain joins TRBV5-4 and TRBJ2-2, with 9 bases matching TRBD1. The J segment lost 3 bases and the V segment lost 2 bases, leaving 8 bases of the junction unmatched. Germline CDR1 is SGHNT and CDR2 is YYREEE (reference sequence). The CDR3 contains 17 residues.

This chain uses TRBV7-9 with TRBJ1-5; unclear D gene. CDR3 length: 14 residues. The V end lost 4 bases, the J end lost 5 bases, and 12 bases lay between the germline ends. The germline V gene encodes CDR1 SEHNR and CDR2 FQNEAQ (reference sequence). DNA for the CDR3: TGTGCCAGCAGCTCCTGGGGTACAGATCAGCCCCAGCATTTT. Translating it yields CASSSWGTDQPQHF.

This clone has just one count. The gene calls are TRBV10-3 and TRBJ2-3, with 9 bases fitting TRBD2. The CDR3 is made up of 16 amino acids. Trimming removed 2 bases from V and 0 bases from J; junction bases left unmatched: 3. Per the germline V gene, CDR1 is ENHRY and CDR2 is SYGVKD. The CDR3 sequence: CAISEASGTSTDTQYF. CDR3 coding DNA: TGTGCCATCAGTGAGGCTAGCGGGACTAGCACAGATACGCAGTATTTT.

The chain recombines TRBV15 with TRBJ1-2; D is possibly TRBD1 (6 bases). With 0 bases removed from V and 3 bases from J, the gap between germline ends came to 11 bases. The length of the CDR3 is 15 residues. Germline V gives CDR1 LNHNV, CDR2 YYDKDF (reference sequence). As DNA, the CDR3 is TGTGCCACCAGCAGAGATAGGGCAGGGGACTATGGCTACACCTTC. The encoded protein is CATSRDRAGDYGYTF. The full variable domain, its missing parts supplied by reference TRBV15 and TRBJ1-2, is DAMVIQNPRYQVTQFGKPVTLSCSQTLNHNVMYWYQQKSSQAPKLLFHYYDKDFNNEADTPDNFQSRRPNTSFCFLDIRSPGLGDTAMYLCATSRDRAGDYGYTFGSGTRLTVV.

The CDR3 reads CATKRGTAQETQYF. The CDR3 DNA reads TGTGCCACCAAACGAGGGACCGCACAAGAGACCCAGTACTTC. The V gene is TRBV15, the J gene TRBJ2-5; the D call may be TRBD1 or TRBD2 (5 bases each). The CDR3 length is 14 residues. V was trimmed by 7 bases and J by 2 bases, leaving 14 bases between them. Germline lookup yields CDR1 LNHNV and CDR2 YYDKDF (reference sequence).

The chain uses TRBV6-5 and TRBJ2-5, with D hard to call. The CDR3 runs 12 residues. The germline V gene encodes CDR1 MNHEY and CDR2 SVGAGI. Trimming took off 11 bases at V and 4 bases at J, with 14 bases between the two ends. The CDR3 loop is CAATAVGETQYF. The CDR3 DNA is TGTGCCGCAACGGCGGTCGGAGAGACCCAGTACTTC.

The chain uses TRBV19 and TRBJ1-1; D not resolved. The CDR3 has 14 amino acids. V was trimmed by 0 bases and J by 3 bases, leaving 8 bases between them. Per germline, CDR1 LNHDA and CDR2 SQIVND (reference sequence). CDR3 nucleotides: TGTGCCAGTAGTATAGATTTCCGGGACACTGAAGCTTTCTTT. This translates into CASSIDFRDTEAFF.

The CDR3 coding sequence is TGTGCCAGCTCACCGGAAACAGGATATGGCTACACCTTC. Amino acid sequence: CASSPETGYGYTF. The V gene is TRBV18, the J gene TRBJ1-2; TRBD1 might be the D (5 bases). The germline CDR1 and CDR2 sequences are KGHSH and LQKENI. Trimming pared 3 bases from V and 5 bases from J, leaving 10 bases between. The CDR3 spans 13 residues. Supplemented by reference TRBV18 and TRBJ1-2, the full variable domain reads NAGVMQNPRHLVRRRGQEARLRCSPMKGHSHVYWYRQLPEEGLKFMVYLQKENIIDESGMPKERFSAEFPKEGPSILRIQQVVRGDSAAYFCASSPETGYGYTFGSGTRLTVV.

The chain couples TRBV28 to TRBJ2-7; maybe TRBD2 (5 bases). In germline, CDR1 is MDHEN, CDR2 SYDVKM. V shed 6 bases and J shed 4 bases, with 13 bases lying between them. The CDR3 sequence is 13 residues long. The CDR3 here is CASSPMRGYEQYF. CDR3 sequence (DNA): TGTGCCAGCAGCCCAATGAGAGGGTACGAGCAGTACTTC.

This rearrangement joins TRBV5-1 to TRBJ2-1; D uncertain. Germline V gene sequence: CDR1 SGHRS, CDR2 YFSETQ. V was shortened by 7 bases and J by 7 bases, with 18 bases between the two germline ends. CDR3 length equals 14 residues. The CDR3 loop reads CASHLSVAGNEQFF. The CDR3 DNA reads TGCGCCAGCCACCTGAGCGTCGCCGGGAATGAGCAGTTCTTC.

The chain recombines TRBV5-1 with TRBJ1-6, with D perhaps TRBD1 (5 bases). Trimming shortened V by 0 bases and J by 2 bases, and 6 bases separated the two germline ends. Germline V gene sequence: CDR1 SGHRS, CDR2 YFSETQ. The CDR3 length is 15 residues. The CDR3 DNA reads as TGCGCCAGCAGCTTGGCGGGGGCCTATAATTCACCCCTCCACTTT. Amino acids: CASSLAGAYNSPLHF.